This paragraph reports one T cell receptor beta chain. Its antigen is as yet unknown. Per the study methods: Junction-only sequences without quality scores were provided by ImmunoSEQ, so filtering was different. The protocol was immunoSEQ multiplex PCR, while the TCRdb copy is restricted to in-frame clones and leaves out a portion. V, J and clone size reflect that table, while D and trimming were determined from the DNA. The sample carries about 580,000 clones, 98% recorded once. It was CD45RO-negative cells, positively selected for CCR7, that made up naive CD8 cells, with terminally differentiated effector memory CD45RA+ cells excluded. The V gene's germline CDR1 is SSHAT and CDR2 FNYEAQ (reference sequence). V shed 1 base, J shed 1 base, and the junction held 3 bases outside the gene matches. The CDR3 totals 15 residues. This record comes from a study of shared clonotypes between healthy human individuals. Study background: CD8 memory received one plate per donor, CD8 naive two, CD4 memory three and CD4 naive three.

The study, taken as a whole, reports: Around 5.4% of naive CD4 clonotypes were common to four donors. Memory subsets generally showed smaller estimated richness than naive subsets did.

This TCR derives from a man aged 25-40 years in good health. The sequenced sample consisted of naive CD8+ T cells sorted from blood. The rearrangement links TRBV7-7 to TRBJ2-5; 7 positions agree with TRBD1. The chain's CDR3 is CASSLGAGGQETQYF. The CDR3 region has the DNA TGTGCCAGCAGCTTAGGGGCAGGGGGCCAAGAGACCCAGTACTTC.